The clone carrying this T cell receptor beta chain appeared a single time. The data belong to a study of shared clonotypes between healthy human individuals. Deep-level running was used for the assay. As processed by the authors: ImmunoSEQ supplied junction-only sequences lacking quality scores, so filtering was different. The data were produced by immunoSEQ multiplex PCR, yet TCRdb's version contains in-frame clones alone and is incomplete. Clonal size and the V and J genes are those of that table, whereas D and trimming came from the DNA. This sample has about 1.9 million clones, with 93% found just once. V trimming: 5 bases; J trimming: 6 bases; junction bases outside the gene matches: 4. The CDR3 length is 15 residues. Germline V lookup: CDR1 MDHEN, CDR2 SYDVKM. It was CD45RO-negative cells, positively selected for CCR7, that made up naive CD8 cells, with terminally differentiated effector memory CD45RA+ cells excluded. Only Caucasian adults living in Nashville, Tennessee served as donors.

This rearrangement joins TRBV28 to TRBJ2-2; TRBD1 matches 12 bases. This TCR derives from a man aged 18-30 years in good health. Some clones in this sample may be carry-over from other donors' samples. Sequences were obtained from naive CD8+ T cells from PBMCs. The CDR3 loop reads CASSTGTGGPGELFF. For the CDR3, the DNA is TGTGCCAGCAGTACGGGGACAGGGGGCCCCGGGGAGCTGTTTTTT.